This TCR beta chain was captured by sequencing in a study of blood T cell repertoires in COVID-19. In the study overall: The samples span acute and convalescent COVID-19 from the United States, Italy and Spain.

Study processing details: Amplification of reference gene primers was used by the study to estimate nucleated cell counts. Sequencing was performed with immunoSEQ multiplex PCR; in TCRdb, only in-frame clones are kept and a portion is missing. V, J and clone size were drawn from that table, and D and trimming were deduced from the DNA. The sample lists around 240,000 clones, approximately 84% occurring once. The CDR3 runs to 20 residues. The J gene is TRBJ1-1, the V gene TRBV21-1; the DNA was not used to check the table's D call, TRBD1. TRBV21-1 is a known pseudogene. Sample: peripheral blood. The sequence was collected from a woman of 80 years or more with acute or convalescent COVID-19. CDR3: CASSKVGPPQNLGVNTEAFF. The DNA for the CDR3 is TGTGCCAGCAGCAAAGTTGGCCCCCCCCAGAACCTAGGGGTGAACACTGAAGCTTTCTTT.